This TCR beta chain derives from a study of cytomegalovirus exposure and HLA in healthy donors. Findings of the study overall: The study labeled roughly 160 TCR beta chains cytomegalovirus-associated. Most TCR beta V segments were productive about 90% or about 30% of the time in an earlier analysis. Analysis performed later found around 15,000 TCR beta sequences associated with HLA alleles at 0.05 false discovery rate.

A note on this clone: What it binds is not known.

Use of 60 Vbeta and 13 Jbeta primers characterized the PCR. Measured with immunoSEQ multiplex PCR; TCRdb has only the in-frame clones, and not every one. The sample includes about 120,000 clones, roughly 70% of them seen just once. Germline CDR1 is PRHDT and CDR2 is FYEKMQ (reference sequence). CDR3 length: 15 amino acids. V trimming: 0 bases; J trimming: 5 bases; junction bases outside the gene matches: 3. The TCR comes from a woman in her 40s in good health and CMV-seropositive. The chain carries TRBV13 and TRBJ2-2, with 7 bases matching TRBD2. Input material: PBMCs. CDR3 DNA: TGTGCCAGCAGCTTAGGGAGGGGAGGGACCGGGGAGCTGTTTTTT. Residues: CASSLGRGGTGELFF.